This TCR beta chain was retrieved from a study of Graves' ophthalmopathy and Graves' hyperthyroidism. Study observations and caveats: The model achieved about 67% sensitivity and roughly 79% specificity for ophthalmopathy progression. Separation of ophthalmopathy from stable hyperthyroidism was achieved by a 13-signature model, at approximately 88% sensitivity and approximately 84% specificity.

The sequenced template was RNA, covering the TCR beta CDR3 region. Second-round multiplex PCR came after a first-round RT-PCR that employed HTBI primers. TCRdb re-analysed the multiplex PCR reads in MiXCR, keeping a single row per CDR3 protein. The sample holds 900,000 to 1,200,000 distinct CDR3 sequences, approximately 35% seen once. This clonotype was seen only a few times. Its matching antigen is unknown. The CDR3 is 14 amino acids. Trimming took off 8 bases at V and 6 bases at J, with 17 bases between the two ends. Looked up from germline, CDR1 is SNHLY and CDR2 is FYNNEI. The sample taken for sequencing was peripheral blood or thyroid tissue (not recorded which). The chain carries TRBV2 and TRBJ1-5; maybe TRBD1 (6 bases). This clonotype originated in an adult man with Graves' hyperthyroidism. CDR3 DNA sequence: TGTGCCAGCGTTGCGGGGGCGCCGGGTCAGCCCCAGCATTTT. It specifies CASVAGAPGQPQHF.